This T cell receptor (beta chain) was profiled in a study of blood T cell repertoires in COVID-19. Across the whole study: The samples span acute and convalescent COVID-19 from the United States, Italy and Spain. T cells, B-cell-depleted T cells, or PBMCs provided the cDNA or gDNA that served as material.

The V gene end was trimmed by 8 bases and the J gene end by 4 bases; junction bases not matched to a gene: 10. Germline loops: CDR1 MNHEY, CDR2 SVGAGI. CDR3 length: 15 residues. Methods used by the authors: Estimated nucleated cell counts came from reference gene primer amplification. Measured with immunoSEQ multiplex PCR; TCRdb has only the in-frame clones, and not every one. That table furnishes V, J and clone size, whereas the DNA furnished D and trimming. The data hold fewer than 110,000 clones, with roughly 80% observed a single time. This chain connects TRBV6-5 to TRBJ1-1; 10 bases agree with TRBD1. The TCR comes from a human donor in a cohort sampled during active COVID-19. Material: peripheral blood. The CDR3 DNA reads TGTGCCAGCCCCTCCCCGGGGACAGGGGTCACTGAAGCTTTCTTT. It is translated as CASPSPGTGVTEAFF.